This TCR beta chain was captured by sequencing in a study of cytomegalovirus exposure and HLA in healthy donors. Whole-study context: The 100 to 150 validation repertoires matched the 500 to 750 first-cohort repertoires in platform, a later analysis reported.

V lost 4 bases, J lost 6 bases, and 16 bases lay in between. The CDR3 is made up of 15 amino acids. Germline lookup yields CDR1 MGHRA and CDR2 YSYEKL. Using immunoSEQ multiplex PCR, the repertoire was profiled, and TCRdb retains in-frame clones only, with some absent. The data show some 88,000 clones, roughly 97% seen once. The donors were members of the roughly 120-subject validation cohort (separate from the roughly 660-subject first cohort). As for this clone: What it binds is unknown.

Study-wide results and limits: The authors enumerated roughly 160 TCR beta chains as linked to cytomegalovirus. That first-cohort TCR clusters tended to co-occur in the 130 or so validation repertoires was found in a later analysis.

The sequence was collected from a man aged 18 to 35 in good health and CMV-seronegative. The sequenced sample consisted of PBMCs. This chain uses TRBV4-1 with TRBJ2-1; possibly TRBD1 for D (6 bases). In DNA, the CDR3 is TGCGCCAGCAGCCGAGGACAGCTCACCCCCAATGAGCAGTTCTTC. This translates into CASSRGQLTPNEQFF.